The sequence of this T cell receptor beta chain was determined in a study of CD4 T cells in relation to SARS-CoV-2 and coronaviruses. Across the study: The HLA restriction of the shared crossreactive spike epitopes was mapped. Notes on the study in general: Memory recall responses, not primary responses primed in culture, are what the assay detects. Each donor contributed either pre-pandemic or post-infection samples, not both.

Of note for this clone: What it recognizes is unknown.

Uncultured naive and memory CD4+ T cells supplied DNA for deep TCR-beta sequencing. The data were produced by immunoSEQ multiplex PCR, yet TCRdb's version contains in-frame clones alone and is incomplete. The sample shows tens of thousands of clones, 70% to 90% of them seen only once. V was clipped by 5 bases and J by 5 bases, with 21 bases between them. The CDR3 is 16 residues long. Germline lookup yields CDR1 MGHRA and CDR2 YSYEKL. The sequencing input was memory CD4+ T cells from PBMCs. The sequence came from an adult with COVID-19. The chain is built from TRBV4-1 and TRBJ2-5, with a possible D match to TRBD1 (6 bases). The CDR3 nucleotides are TGCGCCAGCAGCTACCAAACCGGGACATCGGGGGAGACCCAGTACTTC. Translation: CASSYQTGTSGETQYF.